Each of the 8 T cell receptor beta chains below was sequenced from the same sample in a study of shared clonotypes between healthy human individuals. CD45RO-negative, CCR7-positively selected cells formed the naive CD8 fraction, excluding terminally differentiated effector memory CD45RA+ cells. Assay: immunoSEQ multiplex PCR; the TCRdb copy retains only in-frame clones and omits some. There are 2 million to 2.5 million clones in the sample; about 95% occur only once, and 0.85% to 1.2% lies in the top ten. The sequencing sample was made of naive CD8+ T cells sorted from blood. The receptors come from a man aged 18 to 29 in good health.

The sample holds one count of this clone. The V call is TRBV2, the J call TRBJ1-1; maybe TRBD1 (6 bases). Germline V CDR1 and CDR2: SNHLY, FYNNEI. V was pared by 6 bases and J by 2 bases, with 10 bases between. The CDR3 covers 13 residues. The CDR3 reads CASREDRNTEAFF. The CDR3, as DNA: TGTGCCAGCAGAGAGGACAGAAACACTGAAGCTTTCTTT.

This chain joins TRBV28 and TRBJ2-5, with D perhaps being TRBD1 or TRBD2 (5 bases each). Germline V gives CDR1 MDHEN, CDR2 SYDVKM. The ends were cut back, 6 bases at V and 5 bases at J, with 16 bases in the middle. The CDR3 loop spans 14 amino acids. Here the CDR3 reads CASRVRTGRETQYF. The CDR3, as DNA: TGTGCCAGCAGGGTCCGAACGGGGCGGGAGACCCAGTACTTC. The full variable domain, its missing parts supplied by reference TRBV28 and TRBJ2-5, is DVKVTQSSRYLVKRTGEKVFLECVQDMDHENMFWYRQDPGLGLRLIYFSYDVKMKEKGDIPEGYSVSREKKERFSLILESASTNQTSMYLCASRVRTGRETQYFGPGTRLLVL.

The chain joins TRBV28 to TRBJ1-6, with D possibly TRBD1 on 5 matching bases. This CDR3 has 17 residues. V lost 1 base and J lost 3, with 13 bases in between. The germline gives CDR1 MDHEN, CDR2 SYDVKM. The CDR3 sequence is CASSLSTGGIYNSPLHF. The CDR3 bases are TGTGCCAGCAGTTTATCCACCGGGGGGATCTATAATTCACCCCTCCACTTT. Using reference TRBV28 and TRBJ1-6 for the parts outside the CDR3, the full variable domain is DVKVTQSSRYLVKRTGEKVFLECVQDMDHENMFWYRQDPGLGLRLIYFSYDVKMKEKGDIPEGYSVSREKKERFSLILESASTNQTSMYLCASSLSTGGIYNSPLHFGNGTRLTVT.

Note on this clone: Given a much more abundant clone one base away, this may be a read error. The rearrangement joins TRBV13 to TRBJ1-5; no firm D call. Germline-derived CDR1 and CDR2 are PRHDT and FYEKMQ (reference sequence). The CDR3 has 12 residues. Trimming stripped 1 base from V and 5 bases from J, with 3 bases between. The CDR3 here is CASSLEDQPQHF. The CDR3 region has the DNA TGTGCCAGCAGCTTAGAGGATCAGCCCCAGCATTTT.

The CDR3 nucleotides are TGTGCCAGCAGTGAATGGGACCTTGGGGAAGATACGCAGTATTTT. Protein sequence: CASSEWDLGEDTQYF. The chain carries TRBV2 and TRBJ2-3; the D gene could be TRBD1 or TRBD2 (5 bases each). CDR1 and CDR2 (germline): SNHLY, FYNNEI. Trimming left V 2 bases short and J 5 bases short, with 14 bases between. This CDR3 comprises 15 residues.

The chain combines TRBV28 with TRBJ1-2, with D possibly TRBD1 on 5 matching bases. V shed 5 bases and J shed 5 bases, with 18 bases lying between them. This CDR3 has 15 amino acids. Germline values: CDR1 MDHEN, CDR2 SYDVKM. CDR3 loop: CASSGLGTSFYGYTF. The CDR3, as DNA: TGTGCCAGCAGTGGCCTCGGGACTTCTTTTTATGGCTACACCTTC.

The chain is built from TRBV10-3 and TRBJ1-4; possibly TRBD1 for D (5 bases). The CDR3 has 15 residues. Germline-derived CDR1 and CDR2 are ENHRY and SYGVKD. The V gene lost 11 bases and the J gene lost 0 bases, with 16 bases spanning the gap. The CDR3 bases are TGTGCCTCCAAAGGAGGGGCCGCAACTAATGAAAAACTGTTTTTT. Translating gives CASKGGAATNEKLFF.

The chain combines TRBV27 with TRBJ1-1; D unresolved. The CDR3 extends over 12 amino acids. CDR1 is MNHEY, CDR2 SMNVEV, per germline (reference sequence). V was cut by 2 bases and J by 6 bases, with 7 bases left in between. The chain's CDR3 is CASSLGVPEAFF. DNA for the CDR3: TGTGCCAGCAGTTTAGGAGTCCCTGAAGCTTTCTTT.